These T cell receptor beta chains were read from a single sample in a study of blood T cells in healthy people across ages. A single record per CDR3 protein comes from TCRdb applying MiXCR to the 5' RACE reads. Of more than 800,000 distinct CDR3 sequences in the sample, around 28% were seen once. Sequenced: blood. The origin of the receptors is a woman of 80 years or more in good health. CDR3s leave out the opening cysteine and the closing phenylalanine or tryptophan. The listing skips clone size in some rows; elsewhere it reads once, few, many or a size class.

v_call: TRBV12-3/TRBV12-4; clone_size: many; cdr3_aa: ASSLGGTGDTQY
v_call: TRBV5-5; clone_size: many; cdr3_aa: ASSLSYTGETQY
v_call: TRBV7-3; clone_size: .; cdr3_aa: ASSLRRTLANNEQF
v_call: TRBV12-3/TRBV12-4; clone_size: .; cdr3_aa: ASSLLGQGNTEAF
v_call: TRBV6-2/TRBV6-3; clone_size: .; cdr3_aa: VSSRSDTEVF
v_call: TRBV27; clone_size: many; cdr3_aa: ASSLRTGVGYT
v_call: TRBV2; clone_size: .; cdr3_aa: ASSGFWTGYSRQF
v_call: TRBV7-2; clone_size: few; cdr3_aa: ASSLTSVTEAF
v_call: TRBV5-1; clone_size: .; cdr3_aa: ASSLAGVRNGQF
v_call: TRBV7-8; clone_size: many; cdr3_aa: ASTVTDTQY
v_call: TRBV6-2/TRBV6-3; clone_size: many; cdr3_aa: ASSQTRVADTQY
v_call: TRBV7-9; clone_size: .; cdr3_aa: ASSQDLGGSPYEQY
v_call: TRBV5-1; clone_size: .; cdr3_aa: ASRMSYEQY
v_call: TRBV30; clone_size: .; cdr3_aa: ASRTSGATRETQY
v_call: TRBV7-2; clone_size: many; cdr3_aa: ASSLEGQGNQPQH
v_call: TRBV12-3/TRBV12-4; clone_size: .; cdr3_aa: ASSWTGEGAYEQY
v_call: TRBV20-1; clone_size: many; cdr3_aa: SAVGGKLYNEQF
v_call: TRBV9; clone_size: few; cdr3_aa: ASGQVASPLH
v_call: TRBV7-2; clone_size: many; cdr3_aa: ASSLSAGAVGNYGYT
v_call: TRBV7-2; clone_size: .; cdr3_aa: ASSLRRGLETRY
v_call: TRBV5-6; clone_size: many; cdr3_aa: ASSSRTSFSYNEQF
v_call: TRBV7-2; clone_size: .; cdr3_aa: ASSSPTSWEGYT
v_call: TRBV20-1; clone_size: .; cdr3_aa: SARLGLAGGRSSYNEQY
v_call: TRBV10-3; clone_size: many; cdr3_aa: AISEPNRGWETQY
v_call: TRBV6-2/TRBV6-3; clone_size: many; cdr3_aa: ASSYPKRLAGPYNEQF
v_call: TRBV20-1; clone_size: .; cdr3_aa: SADLGRAYEQY
v_call: TRBV27; clone_size: many; cdr3_aa: ASSTGYGYT
v_call: TRBV28; clone_size: many; cdr3_aa: ASREGTGGNQPQH
v_call: TRBV11-2; clone_size: .; cdr3_aa: ASSPWT
v_call: TRBV7-6; clone_size: few; cdr3_aa: ASSPIQGATNEKLF
v_call: TRBV7-3; clone_size: .; cdr3_aa: ASSLTGGDRTGELF
v_call: TRBV11-2; clone_size: many; cdr3_aa: ASSPQFRGEGETQY
v_call: TRBV2; clone_size: .; cdr3_aa: ASTREEGYT
v_call: TRBV7-2; clone_size: many; cdr3_aa: ASSPGSTGANVLT
v_call: TRBV11-2; clone_size: .; cdr3_aa: ASSKRTGPGNTIY